One and the same sample provided the 3 T cell receptor beta chains below, sequenced in a study of cytomegalovirus exposure and HLA in healthy donors. The study ran its PCR with 60 Vbeta and 13 Jbeta primers. Produced via immunoSEQ multiplex PCR; TCRdb's table is partial and in-frame only. The sample has some 130,000 clones; around 73% are singletons. The sequenced sample was PBMCs. The receptor set was obtained from a human donor in good health.

This clone was seen just once. Mismatch with germline at one junction end may stem from a read error. The V call is TRBV7-9, the J call TRBJ2-5, with D possibly matching TRBD2 (5 bases). The J call could be wrong; TRBJ2-7 is a better fit for the DNA end. Looked up from germline, CDR1 is SEHNR and CDR2 is FQNEAQ (reference sequence). The CDR3 runs 14 residues. The CDR3 DNA follows: TGTTCCAGCAGCTTAGGCGGAGGTCACTACGAGCAGTACTTC. It translates to CSSSLGGGHYEQYF.

This chain joins TRBV27 and TRBJ2-5; 7 nucleotides agree with TRBD2. The ends lost 7 bases at V and 0 bases at J; junction bases unmatched: 5. CDR3 length: 14 residues. The germline gives CDR1 MNHEY, CDR2 SMNVEV (reference sequence). CDR3: CASKAGRHQETQYF. CDR3 in DNA: TGTGCCAGCAAAGCGGGGAGGCACCAAGAGACCCAGTACTTC.

This rearrangement joins TRBV27 to TRBJ1-6, with D possibly TRBD1 on 6 matching bases. Germline V gene sequence: CDR1 MNHEY, CDR2 SMNVEV (reference sequence). CDR3 length: 15 residues. V was clipped by 2 bases and J by 9 bases, with 14 bases between them. CDR3 sequence reads: CASSLGGRGGSPLHF. The CDR3, as DNA: TGTGCCAGCAGTTTAGGGGGCCGTGGGGGTTCACCCCTCCACTTT.